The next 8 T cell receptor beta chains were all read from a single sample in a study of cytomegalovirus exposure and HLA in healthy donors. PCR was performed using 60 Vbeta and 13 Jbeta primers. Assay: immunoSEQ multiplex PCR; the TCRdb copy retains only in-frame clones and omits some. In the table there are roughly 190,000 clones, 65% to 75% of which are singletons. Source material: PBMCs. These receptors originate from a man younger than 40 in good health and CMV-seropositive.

The CDR3 here is CASSQDSPGTKGETQYF. CDR3 DNA sequence: TGCGCCAGCAGCCAAGATTCCCCCGGAACGAAGGGGGAGACCCAGTACTTC. This chain links TRBV4-3 with TRBJ2-5; D is perhaps TRBD1 (5 bases). The CDR3 contains 17 residues. The V end was cut by 0 bases, the J end by 5 bases, with 19 bases between. Germline CDR1 is LGHNA and CDR2 is YSLEER.

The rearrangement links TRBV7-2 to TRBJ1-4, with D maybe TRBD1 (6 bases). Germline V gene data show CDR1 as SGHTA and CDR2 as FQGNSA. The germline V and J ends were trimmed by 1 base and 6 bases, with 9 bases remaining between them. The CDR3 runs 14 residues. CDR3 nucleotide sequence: TGTGCCAGCAGCTTAGGACAGGCCGATGAAAAACTGTTTTTT. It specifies CASSLGQADEKLFF.

CDR3 DNA sequence: TGTGCCAGCAGTTCTAAGGACAGGGATGGTCAGCCCCAGCATTTT. It specifies CASSSKDRDGQPQHF. The V call is TRBV7-9, the J call TRBJ1-5, with 8 bases aligning to TRBD1. There are 15 residues in the CDR3. V lost 6 bases to trimming and J lost 6 bases; unmatched junction nucleotides: 10. Looked up from germline, CDR1 is SEHNR and CDR2 is FQNEAQ (reference sequence).

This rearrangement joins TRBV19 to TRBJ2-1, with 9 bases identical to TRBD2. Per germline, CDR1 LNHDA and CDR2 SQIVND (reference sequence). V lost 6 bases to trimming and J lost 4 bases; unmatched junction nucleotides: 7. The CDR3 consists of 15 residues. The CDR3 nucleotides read TGTGCCAGTAGATCCGGGACTAGCAAGTACAATGAGCAGTTCTTC. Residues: CASRSGTSKYNEQFF. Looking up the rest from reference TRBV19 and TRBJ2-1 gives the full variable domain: DGGITQSPKYLFRKEGQNVTLSCEQNLNHDAMYWYRQDPGQGLRLIYYSQIVNDFQKGDIAEGYSVSREKKESFPLTVTSAQKNPTAFYLCASRSGTSKYNEQFFGPGTRLTVL.

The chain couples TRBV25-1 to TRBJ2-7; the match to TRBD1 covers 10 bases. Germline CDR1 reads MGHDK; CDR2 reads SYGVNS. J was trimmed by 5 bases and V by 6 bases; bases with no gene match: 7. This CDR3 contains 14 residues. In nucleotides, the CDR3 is TGTGCCAGCAGGGACGACAGGGGGCGTCACGAGCAGTACTTC. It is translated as CASRDDRGRHEQYF.

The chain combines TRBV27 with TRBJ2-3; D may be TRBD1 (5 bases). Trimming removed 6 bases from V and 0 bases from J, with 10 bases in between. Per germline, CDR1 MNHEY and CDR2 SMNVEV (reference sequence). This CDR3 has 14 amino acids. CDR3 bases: TGTGCCAGCAGGCTGACAGTTAGCACAGATACGCAGTATTTT. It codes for CASRLTVSTDTQYF.

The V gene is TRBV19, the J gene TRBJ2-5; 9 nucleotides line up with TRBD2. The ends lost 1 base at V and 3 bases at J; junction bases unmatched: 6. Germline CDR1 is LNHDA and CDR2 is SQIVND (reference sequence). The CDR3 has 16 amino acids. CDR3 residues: CASSIVRSSGKETQYF. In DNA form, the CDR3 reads TGTGCCAGTAGTATAGTGAGGTCTAGCGGGAAAGAGACCCAGTACTTC.

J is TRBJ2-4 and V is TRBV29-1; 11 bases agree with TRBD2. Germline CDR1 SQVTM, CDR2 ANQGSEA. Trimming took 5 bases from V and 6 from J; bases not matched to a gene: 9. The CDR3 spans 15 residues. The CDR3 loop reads CSVSFNSGRGNIQYF. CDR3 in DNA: TGCAGCGTTTCATTCAATAGCGGGAGGGGAAACATTCAGTACTTC.